The TCR beta chain under discussion was sequenced for a study of identical twins. The study, taken as a whole, reports: Zero-insertion analyses could be partly confounded by invariant MAIT and iNKT cells.

Per the germline V gene, CDR1 is SGDLS and CDR2 is YYNGEE. After removal of 0 bases from V and 7 bases from J, the junction contained 12 bases not matched to a gene. This CDR3 region has 16 residues. As to this clonotype: Its antigen is still unknown.

Template switching, a step in the protocol, added a universal primer site, and cDNA carried unique molecular identifiers. Via MiXCR, TCRdb re-called the 5' RACE reads, giving one row per CDR3 protein. The repertoire consists of roughly 540,000 distinct CDR3 sequences, with 22% occurring once and the leading ten covering about 0.93%. Separately, the same data were catalogued under a study of T cells expressing NK-cell markers. That report notes: HCMV seropositivity marked most of the eight sequenced donors; one was seronegative.

The source is a woman younger than 30 in good health. The chain employs TRBV9 and TRBJ2-7, with TRBD2 identical over 8 bases. The sample comprised CD4+ T cells sorted from blood. In DNA, the CDR3 is TGTGCCAGCAGCGTAGCTTACGGGAGGGCCCTGGAAGAGCAGTACTTC. Protein sequence: CASSVAYGRALEEQYF. Combining the CDR3 with reference TRBV9 and TRBJ2-7 gives the whole variable domain DSGVTQTPKHLITATGQRVTLRCSPRSGDLSVYWYQQSLDQGLQFLIQYYNGEERAKGNILERFSAQQFPDLHSELNLSSLELGDSALYFCASSVAYGRALEEQYFGPGTRLTVT.